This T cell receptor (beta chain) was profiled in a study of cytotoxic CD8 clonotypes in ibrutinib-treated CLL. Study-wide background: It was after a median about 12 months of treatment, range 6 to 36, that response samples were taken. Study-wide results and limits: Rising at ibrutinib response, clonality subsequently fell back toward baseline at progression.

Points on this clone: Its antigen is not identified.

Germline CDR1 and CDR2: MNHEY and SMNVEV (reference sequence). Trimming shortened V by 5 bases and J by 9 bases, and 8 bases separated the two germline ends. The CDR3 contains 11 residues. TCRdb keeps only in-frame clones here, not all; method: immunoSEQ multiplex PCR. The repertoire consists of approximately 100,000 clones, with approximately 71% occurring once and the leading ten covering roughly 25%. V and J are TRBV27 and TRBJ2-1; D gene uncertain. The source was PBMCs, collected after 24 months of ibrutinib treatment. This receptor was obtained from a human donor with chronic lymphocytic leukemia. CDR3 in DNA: TGTGCCAGCAGTCAAGGATCTGAGCAGTTCTTC. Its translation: CASSQGSEQFF.